Below, 23 T cell receptor beta chains from the same sample are listed, as sequenced in a study of blood T cells in healthy people across ages. Alongside a J-beta primer mix, a sample-barcoded 5' primer served in a second PCR lasting about 7 to 11 cycles. One entry per CDR3 protein, called by TCRdb with MiXCR from the 5' RACE reads. The sample records 1.6 million or so distinct CDR3 sequences, almost 35% being singletons. Source material: blood. All receptors derive from a woman aged 25 to 45 in good health.

This clonotype was picked up one time. The gene calls are TRBV5-1 and TRBJ2-5, with TRBD2 matching over 7 bases. Trimming cost V 3 bases and J 4 bases; bases outside gene matches: 9. Germline CDR1 is SGHRS and CDR2 is YFSETQ. The CDR3 length is 15 residues. This CDR3 is CASSSWEGLPETQYF. Here the CDR3 DNA reads TGCGCCAGCAGCTCGTGGGAGGGACTACCAGAGACCCAGTACTTC.

The chain couples TRBV7-9 to TRBJ1-2; D is possibly TRBD1 (5 bases). Trimming pared 0 bases from V and 5 bases from J, leaving 13 bases between. The CDR3 is made up of 15 amino acids. Germline V gene sequence: CDR1 SEHNR, CDR2 FQNEAQ (reference sequence). As DNA, the CDR3 is TGTGCCAGCAGCTTAGCTCTGGGGACCGCTTATGGCTACACCTTC. Translation gives CASSLALGTAYGYTF.

This clonotype was found a few times. V usage is TRBV4-2 and J usage is TRBJ2-6; perhaps TRBD1 as D (6 bases). The CDR3 covers 17 residues. The germline V gene encodes CDR1 LGHNA and CDR2 YNFKEQ. Trimming left V 2 bases short and J 0 bases short, with 11 bases between. This chain's CDR3 is CASSQQDSRSGANVLTF. CDR3 nucleotides: TGTGCCAGCAGCCAACAGGACAGCCGCTCTGGGGCCAACGTCCTGACTTTC.

Many counts were recorded for this clonotype. This chain uses TRBV11-3 with TRBJ2-1; TRBD1 matches 10 bases. V dropped 3 bases and J dropped 6; count of bases not matched to a gene: 8. Looked up from germline, CDR1 is SGHNT and CDR2 is YENEEA. The CDR3 loop spans 16 amino acids. CDR3: CASSLEGTGAVNEQFF. The CDR3 DNA follows: TGTGCCAGCAGCTTGGAGGGGACAGGGGCTGTCAATGAGCAGTTCTTC.

Ten or more counts support this clonotype. The rearrangement links TRBV6-6 to TRBJ2-1, with 9 bases matching TRBD1. The CDR3 consists of 16 residues. V lost 5 bases and J lost 4; bases outside the gene matches: 9. In germline, CDR1 is MNHNY, CDR2 SVGAGI (reference sequence). This CDR3 is CASSDTGTGKYNEQFF. CDR3 DNA sequence: TGTGCCAGCAGTGACACCGGGACAGGGAAATACAATGAGCAGTTCTTC.

This clonotype was seen only a few times. The DNA for the CDR3 is TGTGCCAGCTTCCAAACCGGGACACGGCTCAACGAGCAGTACTTC. Its translation is CASFQTGTRLNEQYF. This rearrangement joins TRBV13 to TRBJ2-7, with D possibly being TRBD1 (6 bases). Trimming stripped 8 bases from V and 5 bases from J, with 22 bases between. The CDR3 consists of 15 residues. Per germline, CDR1 PRHDT and CDR2 FYEKMQ (reference sequence).

This clonotype turned up a few times. This chain connects TRBV24-1 to TRBJ1-6; D remains ambiguous. Trimming stripped 9 bases from V and 10 bases from J, with 21 bases between. CDR1 is KGHDR and CDR2 is SFDVKD in the germline V gene. This CDR3 is 15 amino acids long. The CDR3 region is CATWCLARKRSPLHF. The CDR3 nucleotides read TGTGCCACCTGGTGCTTGGCCAGGAAGAGGTCACCCCTCCACTTT.

CDR3 protein: CASSVGDWGTDTQYF. DNA of the CDR3: TGTGCCAGCAGCGTGGGGGACTGGGGAACAGATACGCAGTATTTT. The chain carries TRBV5-5 and TRBJ2-3; a weak D match, TRBD2 (6 bases). Trimming removed 4 bases at V and 3 bases at J, with 15 bases between. CDR3 size: 15 residues. Germline V CDR1 and CDR2: SGHKS, YYEKEE (reference sequence). Full variable domain (missing parts from reference TRBV5-5 and TRBJ2-3): DAGVTQSPTHLIKTRGQQVTLRCSPISGHKSVSWYQQVLGQGPQFIFQYYEKEERGRGNFPDRFSARQFPNYSSELNVNALLLGDSALYLCASSVGDWGTDTQYFGPGTRLTVL.

As regards this clonotype: Mismatch with germline at one junction end may stem from a read error. V usage is TRBV28 and J usage is TRBJ1-2, with TRBD1 identical over 10 bases. There are 16 residues in the CDR3. CDR1 is MDHEN, CDR2 SYDVKM, per germline. The CDR3 region is CANSWDRGRAGYGYTF. CDR3 bases: TGTGCCAACAGTTGGGACAGGGGAAGAGCGGGCTATGGCTACACCTTC.

The chain recombines TRBV20-1 with TRBJ1-2; 8 bases align to TRBD1. V lost 5 bases to trimming and J lost 7 bases; unmatched junction nucleotides: 3. Germline V gene lookup returns CDR1 DFQATT and CDR2 SNEGSKA (reference sequence). CDR3 length: 11 amino acids. CDR3 loop: CSAAQGAGYTF. The DNA for the CDR3 is TGCAGTGCTGCCCAGGGGGCTGGCTACACCTTC.

The chain uses TRBV6-1 and TRBJ1-5; 9 positions match TRBD1. The CDR3 has 18 amino acids. The V gene end was trimmed by 4 bases and the J gene end by 0 bases; junction bases not matched to a gene: 10. CDR1 is MNHNS, CDR2 SASEGT, per germline. The CDR3 sequence: CASSVRGTGLTSNQPQHF. The CDR3, as DNA: TGTGCCAGCAGTGTAAGGGGGACAGGGTTGACTAGCAATCAGCCCCAGCATTTT.

This clonotype was counted only a few times. The V call is TRBV25-1, the J call TRBJ1-2; 7 bases agree with TRBD1. Germline assignment: CDR1 MGHDK and CDR2 SYGVNS. The CDR3 sequence is 16 residues long. V lost 0 bases and J lost 7; bases outside the gene matches: 11. In DNA form, the CDR3 reads TGTGCCAGCAGTGAATATGGAGCCGACAGGGCCGTTGGCTACACCTTC. As protein: CASSEYGADRAVGYTF.

The chain joins TRBV6-6 to TRBJ1-5; D is unclear. V was pared by 0 bases and J by 0 bases, with 12 bases between. The germline V gene has CDR1 MNHNY and CDR2 SVGAGI (reference sequence). This CDR3 comprises 17 residues. CDR3 nucleotide sequence: TGTGCCAGCAGTTACTCTTCGGCACCTAATAGCAATCAGCCCCAGCATTTT. Its protein is CASSYSSAPNSNQPQHF.

In this sample, this clonotype turned up a few times. The rearrangement uses TRBV2 and TRBJ2-7; no reliable D call. The germline V gene encodes CDR1 SNHLY and CDR2 FYNNEI. The CDR3 runs 14 residues. The V gene lost 3 bases and the J gene lost 1 base, with 10 bases spanning the gap. The CDR3 spells CASSDGLASYEQYF. DNA of the CDR3: TGTGCCAGCAGTGACGGATTGGCGTCCTACGAGCAGTACTTC.

This clonotype was seen a handful of times. The chain employs TRBV7-9 and TRBJ2-4; TRBD2 aligns across 10 bases. Germline assignment: CDR1 SEHNR and CDR2 FQNEAQ (reference sequence). J was trimmed by 13 bases and V by 5 bases; bases with no gene match: 14. The length of the CDR3 is 15 residues. The CDR3 nucleotides read TGTGCCAGCAGCCTGTCCGGGACTAGCGTCTACAAGCAGTACTTC. Translating it yields CASSLSGTSVYKQYF.

V is TRBV10-3 and J is TRBJ1-2; 8 bases are shared with TRBD1. Per germline, CDR1 ENHRY and CDR2 SYGVKD. This CDR3 region has 13 residues. V lost 8 bases and J lost 13; bases outside the gene matches: 15. CDR3 sequence: CAIRPDRENAGTF. CDR3 sequence (DNA): TGTGCCATCCGCCCGGACAGGGAAAACGCGGGCACCTTC.

The chain is built from TRBV7-7 and TRBJ2-7; possibly TRBD1 or TRBD2 for D (5 bases each). The J call may be mistaken, given a closer DNA end match to TRBJ2-5. The CDR3 is made up of 15 amino acids. The germline V gene has CDR1 SSHAT and CDR2 FNYEAQ (reference sequence). As DNA, the CDR3 is TGTGCCAGCAGCTTAGGAACCGGCTGGGACGAGACCCAGTACTTC. It encodes CASSLGTGWDETQYF.

The CDR3 loop is CSGGEGSYNSPLHF. In nucleotides, the CDR3 is TGCAGTGGGGGGGAGGGCTCCTATAATTCACCCCTCCACTTT. The chain combines TRBV20-1 with TRBJ1-6, with D possibly being TRBD1 (5 bases). The V end lost 7 bases, the J end lost 0 bases, and 10 bases lay between the germline ends. The CDR3 is made up of 14 amino acids. Germline-derived CDR1 and CDR2 are DFQATT and SNEGSKA (reference sequence).

The genes are TRBV6-1 and TRBJ1-6; a possible D gene is TRBD1 (5 bases). Germline loops: CDR1 MNHNS, CDR2 SASEGT. The CDR3 covers 17 residues. The V gene lost 6 bases and the J gene lost 1 base, with 16 bases spanning the gap. CDR3 loop: CASRRGAGRSYNSPLHF. CDR3 sequence (DNA): TGTGCCAGCAGGCGAGGGGCAGGTCGGTCCTATAATTCACCCCTCCACTTT.

The V call is TRBV4-1, the J call TRBJ1-6, with D tentatively TRBD1 (5 bases). CDR3 length equals 14 residues. Between the trimmed V and J ends, which lost 3 bases and 9 bases, there was a span of 12 bases. Germline lookup yields CDR1 MGHRA and CDR2 YSYEKL. In nucleotides, the CDR3 is TGCGCCAGCAGCCACGGGGCCCGGGGTTCACCCCTCCACTTT. Translation gives CASSHGARGSPLHF.

This clonotype was recorded a few times. The CDR3 here is CSARIADTQYF. CDR3 coding DNA: TGCAGTGCTAGAATAGCAGATACGCAGTATTTT. This chain joins TRBV20-1 and TRBJ2-3; D unclear. The CDR3 runs 11 residues. Germline V gene sequence: CDR1 DFQATT, CDR2 SNEGSKA (reference sequence). The V end was cut by 2 bases, the J end by 4 bases, with 4 bases between.

This clonotype was counted a few times. As DNA, the CDR3 is TGTGCCAGCAGCCTCCTTCAGGGGGATCAGCCCCAGCATTTT. Protein sequence: CASSLLQGDQPQHF. The rearrangement links TRBV6-5 to TRBJ1-5, with 7 bases that match TRBD1. Germline V gives CDR1 MNHEY, CDR2 SVGAGI. CDR3 size: 14 residues. Trimming removed 6 bases from V and 5 bases from J; junction bases left unmatched: 7.

The rearrangement uses TRBV5-1 and TRBJ2-7; 7 positions agree with TRBD1. Germline CDR1 is SGHRS and CDR2 is YFSETQ. The CDR3 is made up of 14 amino acids. With 4 bases clipped from V and 5 bases from J, the junction kept 9 bases outside the gene matches. The chain's CDR3 is CASSPGAGGDEQYF. CDR3 coding DNA: TGCGCCAGCAGCCCCGGGGCAGGGGGTGACGAGCAGTACTTC.